This entry is about one T cell receptor (beta chain). The data were taken from a study of identifying expanded T cells in peripheral blood. There are 14 residues in the CDR3. V was cut by 0 bases and J by 6 bases, with 6 bases left in between. Germline V gives CDR1 WNHNN, CDR2 SYGVQD (reference sequence). Sequencing used immunoSEQ multiplex PCR; TCRdb keeps in-frame clones, though not all of them. The sample lists under 70,000 clones, around 87% seen once, with around 4.6% in the top ten. The V gene is TRBV10-1, the J gene TRBJ2-6, with D possibly being TRBD1 (6 bases). The specimen was blood. The clonotype originates from a person between 18 and 75 years old in good health. In nucleotides, the CDR3 is TGCGCCAGCAGTGAGTCGGGACAGGCCAACGTCCTGACTTTC. Translated: CASSESGQANVLTF.